The entry that follows covers one T cell receptor beta chain sequence. The sample comes from a study of blood T cell repertoires in COVID-19. Looking at the study overall: The study drew acute and convalescent COVID-19 samples from the United States, Italy and Spain. T cells, B-cell-depleted T cells, or PBMCs provided the cDNA or gDNA that served as material.

Original processing methods: How many nucleated cells were present was estimated from reference gene primer amplification. Clones were sequenced by immunoSEQ multiplex PCR, and TCRdb holds only the in-frame ones, with some missing. D and trimming were read from the DNA, whereas the V and J calls and clone size are those reported in that table. This repertoire shows some 170,000 clones, about nine tenths found once; its top ten account for around 4%. What was sequenced was peripheral blood. This receptor was taken from a woman aged 55-70 years who had recovered from COVID-19.

As DNA, the CDR3 is TGCGCCAGCAGCCCACGGGACTGGAACACTGAAGCTTTCTTT. It translates to CASSPRDWNTEAFF. The chain combines TRBV4-1 with TRBJ1-1, with D perhaps matching TRBD1 (5 bases). V was shortened by 4 bases and J by 1 base, with 10 bases between the two germline ends. This CDR3 has 14 residues. Germline CDR1 is MGHRA and CDR2 is YSYEKL.